The source of this T cell receptor beta chain is a study of blood T cell repertoires in COVID-19. About the study: Acute and convalescent COVID-19 specimens originated in the United States, Italy and Spain. Sample material is recorded as cDNA or gDNA derived from T cells, B-cell-depleted T cells, or PBMCs.

The CDR3 consists of 15 residues. The V and J ends lost 4 bases and 0 bases respectively, with 9 bases between them. CDR1 is MNHEY, CDR2 SVGAGI, per germline. Original analysis: Nucleated cell number was recorded as an estimate derived from reference gene primer amplification. Sequenced by immunoSEQ multiplex PCR; TCRdb stores in-frame clones only, minus some. That table is the source of V, J and clone size, and D and trimming were worked out from the DNA. The sample has roughly 350,000 clones; approximately 90% are singletons. V gene TRBV6-5 combines with J gene TRBJ2-2, with TRBD2 as a possible D gene (6 bases). The receptor's source is a woman under 30 who had recovered from COVID-19. The sample consisted of peripheral blood. Written as DNA, the CDR3 is TGTGCCAGCAGTTTAGCGGTTCCGAACACCGGGGAGCTGTTTTTT. Its translation: CASSLAVPNTGELFF.